The 31 T cell receptor beta chains listed next were all sequenced from one sample in a study of cytomegalovirus exposure and HLA in healthy donors. The PCR employed 60 Vbeta primers together with 13 Jbeta primers. The table came from immunoSEQ multiplex PCR; TCRdb's copy has only in-frame clones and leaves some out. Of 110,000 or so clones listed, over 65% are singletons. Material: PBMCs. These receptors were taken from a middle-aged woman in good health and CMV-seropositive.

This clone has more than one count but fewer than ten. Other nucleotide sequences in the sample specify the same CDR3. The V and J genes are TRBV9 and TRBJ2-3, with D possibly matching TRBD1 (6 bases). V shed 0 bases and J shed 1 base, with 9 bases lying between them. Germline V lookup: CDR1 SGDLS, CDR2 YYNGEE. The CDR3 totals 15 residues. The CDR3 sequence is CASSVEQGRTDTQYF. DNA of the CDR3: TGTGCCAGCAGCGTAGAACAGGGACGCACAGATACGCAGTATTTT.

The CDR3 sequence: CASSFSRGGRVNEQFF. The CDR3 DNA reads TGCGCCAGCAGCTTTTCTCGTGGCGGGAGGGTCAATGAGCAGTTCTTC. The rearrangement links TRBV5-1 to TRBJ2-1; 9 positions agree with TRBD2. Germline trimming cut 2 bases from V and 6 bases from J; bases unmatched to any gene: 9. The germline gives CDR1 SGHRS, CDR2 YFSETQ. The CDR3 is 16 residues long.

The chain employs TRBV9 and TRBJ2-3, with 9 bases fitting TRBD1. The CDR3 extends over 15 amino acids. V lost 4 bases, J lost 1 base, and 4 bases stayed unmatched. CDR1 is SGDLS and CDR2 is YYNGEE in the germline V gene. The CDR3 bases are TGTGCCAGCAGCCCGGACAGGGGCGGCACAGATACGCAGTATTTT. It yields the protein CASSPDRGGTDTQYF.

The chain employs TRBV5-1 and TRBJ2-7; D perhaps matches TRBD2 (6 bases). The CDR3 has 14 residues. Germline values: CDR1 SGHRS, CDR2 YFSETQ. Trimming left V 0 bases short and J 4 bases short, with 11 bases between. CDR3 in amino acids: CASSLAGDPYEQYF. As DNA, the CDR3 is TGCGCCAGCAGCTTGGCGGGGGACCCATACGAGCAGTACTTC.

This clone has just a few counts. This chain joins TRBV5-6 and TRBJ2-1; D might be TRBD2 (5 bases). The V and J ends lost 0 bases and 2 bases respectively, with 6 bases between them. CDR1 and CDR2 (germline): SGHDT, YYEEEE. This CDR3 comprises 14 residues. The CDR3 loop is CASSLALAYNEQFF. The DNA of the CDR3 is TGTGCCAGCAGCTTGGCACTAGCCTACAATGAGCAGTTCTTC.

The chain recombines TRBV5-1 with TRBJ1-3, with 8 bases that match TRBD1. Germline V gene sequence: CDR1 SGHRS, CDR2 YFSETQ. V dropped 4 bases and J dropped 4; count of bases not matched to a gene: 13. The length of the CDR3 is 17 residues. The chain's CDR3 is CASSPTGQGRGGNTIYF. CDR3 bases: TGCGCCAGCAGCCCGACAGGACAGGGACGTGGGGGAAACACCATATATTTT.

In its sample, this clone was seen once. The V and J genes are TRBV20-1 and TRBJ1-4, with 7 bases matching TRBD1. With 6 bases clipped from V and 10 bases from J, the junction kept 5 bases outside the gene matches. Germline V gene sequence: CDR1 DFQATT, CDR2 SNEGSKA (reference sequence). The CDR3 totals 11 residues. The CDR3 region is CSAGQALKLFF. The CDR3 DNA reads TGCAGTGCCGGACAGGCGCTAAAACTGTTTTTT.

The chain combines TRBV7-9 with TRBJ1-1, with 8 bases lining up with TRBD1. With V trimmed by 7 bases and J by 6 bases, 13 bases remained unmatched. The CDR3 runs 15 residues. Looked up from germline, CDR1 is SEHNR and CDR2 is FQNEAQ (reference sequence). The CDR3 loop is CASTGPGQVLAEAFF. The CDR3 DNA reads as TGTGCCAGCACCGGACCGGGACAGGTATTGGCTGAAGCTTTCTTT.

Here the CDR3 DNA reads TGTGCCAGCAGTTTATCGATAAGGAGGAGGAACCAAAGCGAGCAGTACTTC. Translation gives CASSLSIRRRNQSEQYF. J is TRBJ2-7 and V is TRBV27; D is possibly TRBD2 (5 bases). V was cut by 0 bases and J by 6 bases, with 21 bases left in between. Germline V lookup: CDR1 MNHEY, CDR2 SMNVEV (reference sequence). CDR3 length: 17 amino acids.

This clone appeared a single time. The chain joins TRBV5-4 to TRBJ2-5, with D possibly being TRBD2 (5 bases). This CDR3 is built from 15 residues. The V gene's germline CDR1 is SGHNT and CDR2 YYREEE (reference sequence). Between the trimmed V and J ends, which lost 0 bases and 2 bases, there was a span of 11 bases. The CDR3 nucleotides are TGTGCCAGCAGCTTGGGAGGAGGCGGACAAGAGACCCAGTACTTC. Translating gives CASSLGGGGQETQYF.

This chain uses TRBV5-6 with TRBJ2-5; TRBD2 agrees at 8 bases. Germline-derived CDR1 and CDR2 are SGHDT and YYEEEE. Losses at the gene ends were 5 bases for V and 5 bases for J; bases not matched to a gene: 8. The CDR3 is 14 amino acids. The CDR3 region is CASRLGGGEETQYF. CDR3 DNA: TGTGCCAGCAGACTCGGGGGGGGCGAGGAGACCCAGTACTTC.

The J gene is TRBJ2-3, the V gene TRBV7-2, with 11 bases lining up with TRBD1. The CDR3 consists of 16 residues. Unmatched junction bases numbered 3, after V lost 1 base and J lost 3 bases. Germline V CDR1 and CDR2: SGHTA, FQGNSA. CDR3 DNA: TGTGCCAGCAGCTTAGTCGGGACAGGGGGGACAGATACGCAGTATTTT. Residues: CASSLVGTGGTDTQYF.

The chain combines TRBV5-1 with TRBJ2-1; D uncertain. Germline V gene lookup returns CDR1 SGHRS and CDR2 YFSETQ. CDR3 length: 12 residues. V was trimmed by 1 base and J by 10 bases, leaving 9 bases between them. In DNA, the CDR3 is TGCGCCAGCAGCTTGACGACAAAAGAGCAGTTCTTC. This gives the protein CASSLTTKEQFF.

Turning to this clone: This sample includes further DNA sequences coding for the same CDR3. This chain joins TRBV18 and TRBJ1-5; D is undetermined. The CDR3 extends over 15 amino acids. The V end was cut by 0 bases, the J end by 4 bases, with 10 bases between. Germline values: CDR1 KGHSH, CDR2 LQKENI. The CDR3 protein is CASSPPPGANQPQHF. Written as DNA, the CDR3 is TGTGCCAGCTCACCACCGCCGGGAGCAAATCAGCCCCAGCATTTT.

The chain joins TRBV6-6 to TRBJ2-7; TRBD2 matches at 7 bases. The CDR3 spans 14 residues. Germline lookup yields CDR1 MNHNY and CDR2 SVGAGI (reference sequence). The V gene end was trimmed by 8 bases and the J gene end by 0 bases; junction bases not matched to a gene: 7. In DNA form, the CDR3 reads TGTGCCAGCGGTCCCCAGCGGGACTCCTACGAGCAGTACTTC. Amino acids: CASGPQRDSYEQYF.

This clone was observed a single time. CDR3: CASSPPSLYYEQYF. CDR3 sequence (DNA): TGTGCCAGCAGTCCGCCTTCACTCTACTACGAGCAGTACTTC. The V and J genes are TRBV27 and TRBJ2-5; D is unresolved. The better agreement between TRBJ2-7 and the DNA end casts doubt on the J call. This CDR3 comprises 14 residues. Germline values: CDR1 MNHEY, CDR2 SMNVEV (reference sequence).

The CDR3 protein is CASSLDGTIAYEQYF. The CDR3 bases are TGTGCCAGCAGCTTGGACGGGACTATCGCCTACGAGCAGTACTTC. The genes are TRBV5-4 and TRBJ2-7; 7 bases line up with TRBD2. This CDR3 spans 15 amino acids. CDR1 and CDR2 (germline): SGHNT, YYREEE (reference sequence). V lost 0 bases to trimming and J lost 2 bases; unmatched junction nucleotides: 5.

In the case of this clone: The junction does not match germline at one end; this may be a read error. This chain links TRBV11-2 with TRBJ2-5; 9 bases align to TRBD2. The germline V gene encodes CDR1 SGHAT and CDR2 FQNNGV. The CDR3 runs to 15 residues. CDR3 region: CASSYSGGHQEIQYF. CDR3 bases: TGTGCCAGCAGCTATAGCGGGGGCCACCAAGAGATCCAGTACTTC.

The chain carries TRBV30 and TRBJ2-1; D is possibly TRBD2 (5 bases). CDR3 length equals 14 residues. Deletions cut 5 bases from V and 1 base from J, with 12 bases between. Germline V gives CDR1 GTSNPN, CDR2 SVGIG (reference sequence). CDR3 sequence (DNA): TGTGCCTGGGATAACGGGAAATCCTACAATGAGCAGTTCTTC. It encodes CAWDNGKSYNEQFF.

The chain has TRBV11-3 and TRBJ2-7; D might be TRBD1 (5 bases). Germline CDR1 reads SGHNT; CDR2 reads YENEEA. The CDR3 contains 13 residues. Trimming removed 1 base from V and 6 bases from J, with 10 bases in between. In DNA, the CDR3 is TGTGCCAGCAGCTTAGTAGGGGTCGGCGAGCAGTACTTC. It codes for CASSLVGVGEQYF.

This rearrangement joins TRBV5-4 to TRBJ2-7; 7 bases agree with TRBD1. Germline V CDR1 and CDR2: SGHNT, YYREEE (reference sequence). V trimming: 6 bases; J trimming: 0 bases; junction bases outside the gene matches: 3. This CDR3 region has 13 residues. CDR3 sequence: CASKGTASYEQYF. CDR3 bases: TGTGCCAGCAAGGGGACAGCCTCCTACGAGCAGTACTTC.

The chain links TRBV6-6 to TRBJ2-7; tentatively, D is TRBD1 (6 bases). V was trimmed by 2 bases and J by 3 bases, leaving 17 bases between them. Germline CDR1 reads MNHNY; CDR2 reads SVGAGI (reference sequence). The CDR3 is made up of 16 amino acids. The CDR3 sequence is CASSYRQGPSIYEQYF. The CDR3 DNA reads TGTGCCAGCAGTTACCGGCAGGGGCCATCTATCTACGAGCAGTACTTC.

V and J are TRBV5-1 and TRBJ2-5; 7 nucleotides align to TRBD2. The DNA matches TRBJ2-7 better at its end, which makes the J call doubtful. The CDR3 sequence is 14 residues long. Germline V lookup: CDR1 SGHRS, CDR2 YFSETQ. For the CDR3, the DNA is TGCGCCAGCAGCTCCCAGCGGGGTTCCTACGAGCAGTACTTC. Protein sequence: CASSSQRGSYEQYF.

This clone has just a few counts. The genes are TRBV7-2 and TRBJ2-7; D gene uncertain. Germline V lookup: CDR1 SGHTA, CDR2 FQGNSA. With 3 bases removed from V and 0 bases from J, the gap between germline ends came to 6 bases. CDR3 length: 13 residues. The DNA of the CDR3 is TGTGCCAGCAGCTTCTACTACTCCTACGAGCAGTACTTC. Protein: CASSFYYSYEQYF.

This chain links TRBV7-9 with TRBJ2-3; D is perhaps TRBD2 (5 bases). Between the trimmed V and J ends, which lost 0 bases and 6 bases, there was a span of 13 bases. The CDR3 covers 15 residues. Germline CDR1 reads SEHNR; CDR2 reads FQNEAQ (reference sequence). CDR3: CASSLAGSRKDTQYF. For the CDR3, the DNA is TGTGCCAGCAGCTTAGCAGGGAGCCGGAAGGATACGCAGTATTTT.

This chain connects TRBV9 to TRBJ1-2, with TRBD1 matching 10 bases. The CDR3 is 19 amino acids. From germline, CDR1 is SGDLS and CDR2 YYNGEE. V lost 4 bases and J lost 6; bases outside the gene matches: 21. DNA for the CDR3: TGTGCCAGCAGCATCCGACGTAAACGACAGGGGGCGCAAGCACATGGCTACACCTTC. Translation: CASSIRRKRQGAQAHGYTF.

The chain joins TRBV5-6 to TRBJ2-7, with 7 bases identical to TRBD1. CDR1 is SGHDT and CDR2 is YYEEEE in the germline V gene. V was pared by 1 base and J by 7 bases, with 11 bases of the junction left unmatched. The CDR3 spans 15 residues. DNA of the CDR3: TGTGCCAGCAGCTTGTGGGCCAGGGGGTATTGGGAGCAGTACTTC. Its translation: CASSLWARGYWEQYF.

This chain uses TRBV27 with TRBJ1-6; TRBD1 agrees at 10 bases. Germline V gene lookup returns CDR1 MNHEY and CDR2 SMNVEV (reference sequence). Germline trimming cut 4 bases from V and 7 bases from J; bases unmatched to any gene: 4. The CDR3 sequence is 15 residues long. This CDR3 is CASSWTGGGNSPLHF. The CDR3 DNA sequence: TGTGCCAGCAGTTGGACAGGGGGAGGAAATTCACCCCTCCACTTT.

The rearrangement links TRBV6-1 to TRBJ2-7, with 7 positions matching TRBD1. CDR3 length equals 15 residues. Germline V gene data show CDR1 as MNHNS and CDR2 as SASEGT. Trimming cost V 7 bases and J 1 base; bases outside gene matches: 10. CDR3 DNA sequence: TGTGCCAGCACTACCGGGACAGCGAGGTCCTACGAGCAGTACTTC. Protein: CASTTGTARSYEQYF.

As DNA, the CDR3 is TGTGCCAGTAGCCAACTGGGGACAGGGGTCCCTGGCTACACCTTC. It codes for CASSQLGTGVPGYTF. V is TRBV19 and J is TRBJ1-2; 10 bases line up with TRBD1. J was trimmed by 7 bases and V by 6 bases; bases with no gene match: 11. Germline V gives CDR1 LNHDA, CDR2 SQIVND (reference sequence). CDR3 size: 15 residues.

The chain links TRBV28 to TRBJ2-2; D is possibly TRBD2 (5 bases). V gave up 8 bases and J gave up 6 bases, with 16 bases separating them. Germline values: CDR1 MDHEN, CDR2 SYDVKM. CDR3 length equals 14 residues. CDR3 sequence (DNA): TGTGCCAGCCAAGGACGTGGGAGTCCCGGGGAGCTGTTTTTT. Amino acid sequence: CASQGRGSPGELFF. Variable domain in full (rest from reference TRBV28 and TRBJ2-2): DVKVTQSSRYLVKRTGEKVFLECVQDMDHENMFWYRQDPGLGLRLIYFSYDVKMKEKGDIPEGYSVSREKKERFSLILESASTNQTSMYLCASQGRGSPGELFFGEGSRLTVL.